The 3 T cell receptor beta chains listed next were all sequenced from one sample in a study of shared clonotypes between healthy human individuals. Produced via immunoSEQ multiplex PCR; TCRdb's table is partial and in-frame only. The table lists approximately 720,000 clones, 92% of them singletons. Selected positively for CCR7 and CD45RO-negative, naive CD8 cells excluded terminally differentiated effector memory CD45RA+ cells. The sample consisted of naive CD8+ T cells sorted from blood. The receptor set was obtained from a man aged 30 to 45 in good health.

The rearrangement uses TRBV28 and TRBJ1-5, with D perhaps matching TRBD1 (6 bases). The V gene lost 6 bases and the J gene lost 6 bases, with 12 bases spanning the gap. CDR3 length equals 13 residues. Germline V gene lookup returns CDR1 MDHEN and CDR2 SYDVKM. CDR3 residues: CASRPPGAQPQHF. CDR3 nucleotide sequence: TGTGCCAGCAGGCCACCAGGGGCTCAGCCCCAGCATTTT.

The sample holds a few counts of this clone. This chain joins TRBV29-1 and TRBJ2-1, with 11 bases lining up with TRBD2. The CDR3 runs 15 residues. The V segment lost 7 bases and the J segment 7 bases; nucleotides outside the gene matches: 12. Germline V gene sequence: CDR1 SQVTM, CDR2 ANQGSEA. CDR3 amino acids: CSAAGLAGGLNEQFF. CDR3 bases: TGCAGCGCGGCTGGGTTAGCGGGAGGGTTGAATGAGCAGTTCTTC.

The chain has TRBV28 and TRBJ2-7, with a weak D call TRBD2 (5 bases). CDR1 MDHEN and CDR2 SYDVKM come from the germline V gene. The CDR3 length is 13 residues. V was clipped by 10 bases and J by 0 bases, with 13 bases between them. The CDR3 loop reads CAIRGLGSYEQYF. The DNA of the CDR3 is TGTGCCATCCGCGGACTCGGCTCCTACGAGCAGTACTTC.